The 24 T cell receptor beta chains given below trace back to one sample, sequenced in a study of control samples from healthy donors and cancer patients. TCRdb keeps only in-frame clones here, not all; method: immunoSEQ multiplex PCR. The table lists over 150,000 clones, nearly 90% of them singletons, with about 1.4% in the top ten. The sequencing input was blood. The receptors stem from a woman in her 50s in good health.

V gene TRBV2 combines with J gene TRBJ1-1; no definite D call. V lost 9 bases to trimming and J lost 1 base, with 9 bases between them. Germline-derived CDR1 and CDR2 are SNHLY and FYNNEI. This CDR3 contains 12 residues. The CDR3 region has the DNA TGTGCCAGTCACAGAGGGAACACTGAAGCTTTCTTT. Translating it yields CASHRGNTEAFF.

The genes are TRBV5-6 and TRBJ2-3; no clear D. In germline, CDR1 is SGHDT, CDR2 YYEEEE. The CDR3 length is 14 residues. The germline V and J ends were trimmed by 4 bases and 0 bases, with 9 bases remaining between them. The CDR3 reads CASSGRSSTDTQYF. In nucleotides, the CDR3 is TGTGCCAGCAGCGGTCGATCTAGCACAGATACGCAGTATTTT.

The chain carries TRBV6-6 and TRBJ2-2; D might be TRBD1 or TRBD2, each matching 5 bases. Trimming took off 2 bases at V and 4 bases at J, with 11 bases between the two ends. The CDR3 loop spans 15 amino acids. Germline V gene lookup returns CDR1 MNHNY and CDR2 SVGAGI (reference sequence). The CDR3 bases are TGTGCCAGCAGTTACAGGGGAGAGGGCACCGGGGAGCTGTTTTTT. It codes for CASSYRGEGTGELFF.

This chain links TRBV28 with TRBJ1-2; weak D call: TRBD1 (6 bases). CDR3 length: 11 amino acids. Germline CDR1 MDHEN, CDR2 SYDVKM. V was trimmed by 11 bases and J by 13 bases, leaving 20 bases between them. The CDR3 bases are TGTGCCGCAGGGAGAACAGGGAGGGGCACCTTC. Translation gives CAAGRTGRGTF.

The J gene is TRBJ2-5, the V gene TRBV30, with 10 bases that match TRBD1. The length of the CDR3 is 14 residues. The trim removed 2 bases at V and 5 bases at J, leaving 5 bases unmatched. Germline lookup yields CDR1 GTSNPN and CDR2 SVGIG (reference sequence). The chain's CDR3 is CAWSRDRGSETQYF. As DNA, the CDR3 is TGTGCCTGGAGTAGGGACAGGGGTTCGGAGACCCAGTACTTC. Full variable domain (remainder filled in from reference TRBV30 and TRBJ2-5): SQTIHQWPATLVQPVGSPLSLECTVEGTSNPNLYWYRQAAGRGLQLLFYSVGIGQISSEVPQNLSASRPQDRQFILSSKKLLLSDSGFYLCAWSRDRGSETQYFGPGTRLLVL.

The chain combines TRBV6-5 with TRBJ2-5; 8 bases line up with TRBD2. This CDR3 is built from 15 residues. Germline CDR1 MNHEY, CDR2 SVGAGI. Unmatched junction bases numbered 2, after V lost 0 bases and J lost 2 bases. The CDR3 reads CASSYSGLGQETQYF. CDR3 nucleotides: TGTGCCAGCAGTTACTCGGGACTAGGGCAAGAGACCCAGTACTTC.

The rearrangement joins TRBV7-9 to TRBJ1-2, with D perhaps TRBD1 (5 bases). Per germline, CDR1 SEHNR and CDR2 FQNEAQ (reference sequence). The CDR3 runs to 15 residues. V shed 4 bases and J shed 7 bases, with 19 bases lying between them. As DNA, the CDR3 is TGTGCCAGCAGCTGGACGGACATTGGGTTCGTTGGCTACACCTTC. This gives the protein CASSWTDIGFVGYTF.

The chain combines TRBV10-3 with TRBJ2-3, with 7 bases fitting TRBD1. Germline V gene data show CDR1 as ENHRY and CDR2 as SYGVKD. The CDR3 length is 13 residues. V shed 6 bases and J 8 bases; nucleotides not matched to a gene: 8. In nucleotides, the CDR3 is TGTGCCATCAGACCGACAGGGTGGGGTACGCAGTATTTT. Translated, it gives CAIRPTGWGTQYF.

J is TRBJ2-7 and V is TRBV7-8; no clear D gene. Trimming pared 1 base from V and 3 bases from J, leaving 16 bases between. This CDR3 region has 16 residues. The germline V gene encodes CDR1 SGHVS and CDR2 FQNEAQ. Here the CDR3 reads CASSLGRNKINYEQYF. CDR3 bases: TGTGCCAGCAGCTTAGGAAGGAACAAGATCAACTACGAGCAGTACTTC. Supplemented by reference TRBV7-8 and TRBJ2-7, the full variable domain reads GAGVSQSPRYKVAKRGQDVALRCDPISGHVSLFWYQQALGQGPEFLTYFQNEAQLDKSGLPSDRFFAERPEGSVSTLKIQRTQQEDSAVYLCASSLGRNKINYEQYFGPGTRLTVT.

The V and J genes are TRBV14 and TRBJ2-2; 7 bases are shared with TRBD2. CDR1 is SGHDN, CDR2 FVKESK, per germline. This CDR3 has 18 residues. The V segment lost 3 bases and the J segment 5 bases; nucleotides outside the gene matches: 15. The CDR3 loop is CASSQRSLVAGRTGELFF. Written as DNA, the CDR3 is TGTGCCAGCAGCCAGCGGTCGCTTGTAGCGGGCCGTACCGGGGAGCTGTTTTTT.

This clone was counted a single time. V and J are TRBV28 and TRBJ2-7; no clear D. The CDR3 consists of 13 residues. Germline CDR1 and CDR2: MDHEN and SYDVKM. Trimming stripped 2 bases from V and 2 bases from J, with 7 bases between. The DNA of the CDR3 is TGTGCCAGCAGTTTAGGCAAAACCTACGAGCAGTACTTC. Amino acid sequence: CASSLGKTYEQYF.

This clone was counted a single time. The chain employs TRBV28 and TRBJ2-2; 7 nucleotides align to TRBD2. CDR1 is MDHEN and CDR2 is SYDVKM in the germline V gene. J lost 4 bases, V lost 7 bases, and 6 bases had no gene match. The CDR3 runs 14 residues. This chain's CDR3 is CASNQRGPTGELFF. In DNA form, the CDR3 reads TGTGCCAGCAACCAGCGGGGACCCACCGGGGAGCTGTTTTTT.

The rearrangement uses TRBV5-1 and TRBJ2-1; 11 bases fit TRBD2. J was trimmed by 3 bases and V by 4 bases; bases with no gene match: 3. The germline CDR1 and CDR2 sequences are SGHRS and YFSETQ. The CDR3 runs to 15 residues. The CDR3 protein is CASSALAGGYNEQFF. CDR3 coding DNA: TGCGCCAGCAGCGCCCTAGCGGGGGGCTACAATGAGCAGTTCTTC. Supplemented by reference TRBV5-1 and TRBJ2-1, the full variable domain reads KAGVTQTPRYLIKTRGQQVTLSCSPISGHRSVSWYQQTPGQGLQFLFEYFSETQRNKGNFPGRFSGRQFSNSRSEMNVSTLELGDSALYLCASSALAGGYNEQFFGPGTRLTVL.

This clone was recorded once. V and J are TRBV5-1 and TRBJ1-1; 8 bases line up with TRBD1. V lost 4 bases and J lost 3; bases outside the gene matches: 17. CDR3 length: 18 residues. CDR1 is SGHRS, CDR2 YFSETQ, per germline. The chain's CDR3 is CASSQGAGASMRDTEAFF. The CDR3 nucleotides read TGCGCCAGCAGCCAGGGGGCCGGGGCCTCCATGAGGGACACTGAAGCTTTCTTT. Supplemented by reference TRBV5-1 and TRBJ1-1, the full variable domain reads KAGVTQTPRYLIKTRGQQVTLSCSPISGHRSVSWYQQTPGQGLQFLFEYFSETQRNKGNFPGRFSGRQFSNSRSEMNVSTLELGDSALYLCASSQGAGASMRDTEAFFGQGTRLTVV.

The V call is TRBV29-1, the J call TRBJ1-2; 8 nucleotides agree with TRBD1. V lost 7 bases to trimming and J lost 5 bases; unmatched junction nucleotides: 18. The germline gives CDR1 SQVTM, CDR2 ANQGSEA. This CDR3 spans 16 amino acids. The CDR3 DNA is TGCAGCGCCCCTACTCCGAGACAGGGGTATGATTATGGCTACACCTTC. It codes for CSAPTPRQGYDYGYTF.

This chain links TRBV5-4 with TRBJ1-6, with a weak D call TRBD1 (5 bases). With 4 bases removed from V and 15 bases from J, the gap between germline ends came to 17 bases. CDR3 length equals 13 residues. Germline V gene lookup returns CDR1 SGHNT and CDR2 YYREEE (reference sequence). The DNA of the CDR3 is TGTGCCAGCAGCCCGCGGGACCGGCTGGACCTCCACTTT. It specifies CASSPRDRLDLHF.

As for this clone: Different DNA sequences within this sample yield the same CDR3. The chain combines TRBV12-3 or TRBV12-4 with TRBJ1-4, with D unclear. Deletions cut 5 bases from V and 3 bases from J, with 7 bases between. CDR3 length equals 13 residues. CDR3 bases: TGTGCCAGCAGTCTGGGAGCTAATGAAAAACTGTTTTTT. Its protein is CASSLGANEKLFF.

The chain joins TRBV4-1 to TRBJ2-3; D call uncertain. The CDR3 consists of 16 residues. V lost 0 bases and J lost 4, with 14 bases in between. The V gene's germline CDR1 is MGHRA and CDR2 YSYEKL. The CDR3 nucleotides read TGCGCCAGCAGCCAAGATGCGATAGTTTTCTCAGATACGCAGTATTTT. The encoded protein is CASSQDAIVFSDTQYF.

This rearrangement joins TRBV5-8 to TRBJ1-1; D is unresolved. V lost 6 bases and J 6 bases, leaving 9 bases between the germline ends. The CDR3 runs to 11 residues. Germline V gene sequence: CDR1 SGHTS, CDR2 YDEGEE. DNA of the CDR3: TGTGCCAGCACCTGGGCTGCTGAAGCTTTCTTT. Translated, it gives CASTWAAEAFF.

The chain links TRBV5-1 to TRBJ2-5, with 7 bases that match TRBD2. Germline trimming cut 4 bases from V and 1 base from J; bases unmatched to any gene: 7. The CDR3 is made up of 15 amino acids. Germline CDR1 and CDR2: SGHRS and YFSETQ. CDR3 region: CASSLRGDRQETQYF. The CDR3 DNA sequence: TGCGCCAGCAGCCTTCGGGGGGACCGCCAAGAGACCCAGTACTTC.

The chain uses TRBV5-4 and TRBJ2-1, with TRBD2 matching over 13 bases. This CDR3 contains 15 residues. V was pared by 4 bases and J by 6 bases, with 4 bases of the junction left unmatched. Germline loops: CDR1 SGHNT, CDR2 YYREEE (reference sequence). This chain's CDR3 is CASSTSGRAPNEQFF. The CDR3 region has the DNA TGTGCCAGCAGCACTAGCGGGAGGGCCCCCAATGAGCAGTTCTTC. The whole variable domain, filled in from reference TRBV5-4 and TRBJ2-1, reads ETGVTQSPTHLIKTRGQQVTLRCSSQSGHNTVSWYQQALGQGPQFIFQYYREEENGRGNFPPRFSGLQFPNYSSELNVNALELDDSALYLCASSTSGRAPNEQFFGPGTRLTVL.

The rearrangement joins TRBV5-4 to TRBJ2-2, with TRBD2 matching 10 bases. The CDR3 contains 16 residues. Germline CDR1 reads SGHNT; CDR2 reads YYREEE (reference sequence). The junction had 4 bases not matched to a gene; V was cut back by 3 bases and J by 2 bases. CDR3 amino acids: CASSSGTSANTGELFF. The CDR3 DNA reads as TGTGCCAGCAGCTCAGGGACTAGCGCAAACACCGGGGAGCTGTTTTTT.

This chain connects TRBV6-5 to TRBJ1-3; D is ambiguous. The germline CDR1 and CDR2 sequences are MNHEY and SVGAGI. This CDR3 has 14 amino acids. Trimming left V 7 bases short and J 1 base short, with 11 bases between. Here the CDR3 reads CASTAALSGNTIYF. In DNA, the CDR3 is TGTGCCAGCACTGCGGCGCTGTCTGGAAACACCATATATTTT.

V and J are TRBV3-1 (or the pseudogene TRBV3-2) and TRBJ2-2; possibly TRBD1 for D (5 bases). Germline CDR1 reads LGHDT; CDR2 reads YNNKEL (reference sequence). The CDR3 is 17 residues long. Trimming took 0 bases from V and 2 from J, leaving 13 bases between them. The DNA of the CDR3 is TGTGCCAGCAGCCAAGAGGGTTATGGACACAACACCGGGGAGCTGTTTTTT. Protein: CASSQEGYGHNTGELFF.